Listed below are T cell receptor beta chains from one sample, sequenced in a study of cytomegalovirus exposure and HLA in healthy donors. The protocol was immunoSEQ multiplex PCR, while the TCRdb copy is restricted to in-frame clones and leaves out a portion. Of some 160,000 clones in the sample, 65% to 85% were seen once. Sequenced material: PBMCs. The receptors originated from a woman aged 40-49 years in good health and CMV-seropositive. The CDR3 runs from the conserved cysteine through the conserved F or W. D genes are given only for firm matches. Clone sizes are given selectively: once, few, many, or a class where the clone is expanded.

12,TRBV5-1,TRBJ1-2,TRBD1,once,TGCGCCAGCAGCAAGGGGGCAGATGGCTACACCTTC,CASSKGADGYTF
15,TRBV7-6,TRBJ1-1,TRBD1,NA,TGTGCCAGCAGCTTAGTGGGGACAGGGAACACTGAAGCTTTCTTT,CASSLVGTGNTEAFF
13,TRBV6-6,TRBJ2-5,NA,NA,TGTGCCAGCAGTAACGACAGGTCAAAGACCCAGTACTTC,CASSNDRSKTQYF
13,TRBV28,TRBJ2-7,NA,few,TGTGCCAGCAGGCGTGGACAGAACTACGAGCAGTACTTC,CASRRGQNYEQYF
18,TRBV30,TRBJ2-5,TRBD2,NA,TGTGCCTGGAGTGTGCCCCGGGGGGGAGTGGTATTAGGAGAGACCCAGTACTTC,CAWSVPRGGVVLGETQYF
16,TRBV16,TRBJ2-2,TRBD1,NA,TGTGCCAGCAGCCAGCGCGTTACAGGGGGTGACGGGGAGCTGTTTTTT,CASSQRVTGGDGELFF
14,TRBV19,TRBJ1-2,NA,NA,TGTGCCAGTAGTATCCCTGGGACTGGTTCTGTCTACACCTTC,CASSIPGTGSVYTF
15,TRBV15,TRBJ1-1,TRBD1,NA,TGTGCCACCAGCAGGACAGGGGGATGGGGCACTGAAGCTTTCTTT,CATSRTGGWGTEAFF
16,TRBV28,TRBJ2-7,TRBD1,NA,TGTGCCAGCAGTTCCGCGGGACAGGGGCACAAGTACGAGCAGTACTTC,CASSSAGQGHKYEQYF
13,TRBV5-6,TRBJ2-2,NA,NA,TGTGCCAGCAGCTTAAAGGGGACCGGGGAGCTGTTTTTT,CASSLKGTGELFF
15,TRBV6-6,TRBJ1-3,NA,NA,TGTGCCAGCAGTCTAGGACAGAGCTCTGGAAACACCATATATTTT,CASSLGQSSGNTIYF
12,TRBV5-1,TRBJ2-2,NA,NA,TGCGCCAGCAGCCTGCAGACCGGGGAGCTGTTTTTT,CASSLQTGELFF
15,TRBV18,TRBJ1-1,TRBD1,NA,TGTGCCAGCTCATCGGACAGGTCAACTGGTTTTAGCGCTTTCTTT,CASSSDRSTGFSAFF
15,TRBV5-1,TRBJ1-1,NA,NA,TGCGCCAGCAGCTGGGGACTGTTCATGAACACTGAAGCTTTCTTT,CASSWGLFMNTEAFF
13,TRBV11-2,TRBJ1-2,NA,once,TGTGCCAGCAGCTTTAACGGGGGAGATGGCTACACCTTC,CASSFNGGDGYTF
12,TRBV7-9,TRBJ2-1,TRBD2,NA,TGTGCCAGCAGCTTATCAACGGGGGGAAAGTTCTTC,CASSLSTGGKFF
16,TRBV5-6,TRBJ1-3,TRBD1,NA,TGTGCCAGCAGCCTAGAGACAGGGGTAGTCGGAAACACCATATATTTT,CASSLETGVVGNTIYF
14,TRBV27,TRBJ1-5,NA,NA,TGTGCCAGCAGACGGACATTCGGCGATCAGCCCCAGCATTTT,CASRRTFGDQPQHF
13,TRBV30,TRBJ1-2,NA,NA,TGTGCCTGGAGTGCCACGACTTTCTATGGCTACACCTTC,CAWSATTFYGYTF
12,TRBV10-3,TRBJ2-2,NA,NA,TGTGCCATCAGTGAGTCTAGGGGGAAACTGTTTTTT,CAISESRGKLFF
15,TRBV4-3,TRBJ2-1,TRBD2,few,TGCGCCAGCAGCCAAGCAGACCACCCGGGGGGTGAGCAGTTCTTC,CASSQADHPGGEQFF
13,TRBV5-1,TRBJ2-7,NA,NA,TGCGCCAGCAGGGGGGGGACAGGTGGCGAGCAGTACTTC,CASRGGTGGEQYF
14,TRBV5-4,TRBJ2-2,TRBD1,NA,TGTGCCAGCAGCCGAGACAGGGACGACGGGGAGCTGTTTTTT,CASSRDRDDGELFF
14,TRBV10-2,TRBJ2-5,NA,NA,TGCGCCAGCAGTGAGTCAGGGGGAGGGGAGACCCAGTACTTC,CASSESGGGETQYF
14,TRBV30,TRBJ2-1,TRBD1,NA,TGTGCCTGGAGTCTAGGGACAGGGGAGATTTGGCGGTTCTTC,CAWSLGTGEIWRFF
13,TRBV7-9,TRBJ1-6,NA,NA,TGTGCCAGTAGAACCGGGGGAGGCTCACCCCTCCACTTT,CASRTGGGSPLHF
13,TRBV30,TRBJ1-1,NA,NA,TGTGCCTGGAGTCTGGAGAGAGCAAGGTCAGCTTTCTTT,CAWSLERARSAFF
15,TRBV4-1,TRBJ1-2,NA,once,TGCGCCAGCAGCCAACAGGGGTCCAACCTCTATGGCTACACCTTC,CASSQQGSNLYGYTF
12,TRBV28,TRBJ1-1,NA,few,TGTGCCAGTTGGGCTTTTGGCACTGAAGCTTTCTTT,CASWAFGTEAFF
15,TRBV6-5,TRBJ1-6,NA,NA,TGTGCCAGCAGTTACAAGCAGGGTGGGATTTCACCCCTCCACTTT,CASSYKQGGISPLHF
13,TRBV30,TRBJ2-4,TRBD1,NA,TGTGCCTGGAGTACAGGGGGCGAACACATTCAGTACTTC,CAWSTGGEHIQYF
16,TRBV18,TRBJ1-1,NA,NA,TGTGCCAGCTCACCTTGGGGGGGCGATTCCGGCACTGAAGCTTTCTTT,CASSPWGGDSGTEAFF
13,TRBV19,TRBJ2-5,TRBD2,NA,TGTGCCAGCAGGACTAGCGGGGGCGAGACCCAGTACTTC,CASRTSGGETQYF
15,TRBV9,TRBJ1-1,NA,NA,TGTGCCAGCAGCGCCGTAAGGGGCCCGAACACTGAAGCTTTCTTT,CASSAVRGPNTEAFF
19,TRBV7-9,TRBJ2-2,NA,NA,TGTGCCAGCAGCTTATACGGAATTGTCAGGGGCCGGAGCACCGGGGAGCTGTTTTTT,CASSLYGIVRGRSTGELFF
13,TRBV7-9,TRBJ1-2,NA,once,TGTGCCAGCAGCCCTTCAGGGGACTATGGCTACACCTTC,CASSPSGDYGYTF
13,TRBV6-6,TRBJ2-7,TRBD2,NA,TGTGCCAGCATGGGAGGGCAGGGCAACGAGCAGTACTTC,CASMGGQGNEQYF
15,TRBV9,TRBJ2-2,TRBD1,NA,TGTGCCAGCAGCGTGACAGGGGAGAACACCGGGGAGCTGTTTTTT,CASSVTGENTGELFF
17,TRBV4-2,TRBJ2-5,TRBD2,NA,TGTGCCAGCAGCCAAGCGACTAGCGGGGGGGGGCTTGAGACCCAGTACTTC,CASSQATSGGGLETQYF
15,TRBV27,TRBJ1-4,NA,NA,TGTGCCAGCAGTCCACCGGACAGACGGAATGAAAAACTGTTTTTT,CASSPPDRRNEKLFF
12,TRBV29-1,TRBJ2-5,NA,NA,TGCAGCGTTGGTCCGGTTGAAGAGACCCAGTACTTC,CSVGPVEETQYF
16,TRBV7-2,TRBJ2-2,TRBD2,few,TGTGCCAGCGGGCTAGCGGGGGGCTTCATCACCGGGGAGCTGTTTTTT,CASGLAGGFITGELFF
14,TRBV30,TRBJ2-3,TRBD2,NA,TGTGCCTGGAGGACTAGCGGGAGCACAGATACGCAGTATTTT,CAWRTSGSTDTQYF
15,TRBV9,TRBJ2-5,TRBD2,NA,TGTGCCAGCAGCGTAGGGACCCGGGGGGGAGAGACCCAGTACTTC,CASSVGTRGGETQYF
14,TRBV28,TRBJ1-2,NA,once,TGTGCCAGCAGAAAACCCGGTGATAACTATGGCTACACCTTC,CASRKPGDNYGYTF
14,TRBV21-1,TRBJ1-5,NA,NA,TGTGCCCGCTGTAAGACAGGCCCCGATCAGCCCCAGCATTTT,CARCKTGPDQPQHF
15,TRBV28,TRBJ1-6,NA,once,TGTGCCAGCACCAATGGAGGGGCCTTGAATTCACCCCTCCACTTT,CASTNGGALNSPLHF
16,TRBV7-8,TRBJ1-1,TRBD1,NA,TGTGCCAGCAGCGCCCGGACAGGGATGGTGCGATCTGAAGCTTTCTTT,CASSARTGMVRSEAFF
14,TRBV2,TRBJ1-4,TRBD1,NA,TGTGCCAGCCGCGGACAGGGGAGAACCGAAAAACTGTTTTTT,CASRGQGRTEKLFF
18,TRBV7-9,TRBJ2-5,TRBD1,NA,TGTGCCAGCAGCTCACCCCCGGGACAGCAAACGTACCAAGAGACCCAGTACTTC,CASSSPPGQQTYQETQYF
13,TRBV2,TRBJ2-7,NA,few,TGTGCCAGCAGTATGCGGGGATCCTACGAGCAGTACTTC,CASSMRGSYEQYF
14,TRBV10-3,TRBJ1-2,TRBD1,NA,TGTGCCATCAGTGAGTCGGGACAGGGGTTAGGCTACACCTTC,CAISESGQGLGYTF
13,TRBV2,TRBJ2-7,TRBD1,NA,TGTGCCGGCCGGGACAGGGGCACCTACGAGCAGTACTTC,CAGRDRGTYEQYF
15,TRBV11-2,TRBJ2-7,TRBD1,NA,TGTGCCAGCAGCTTATTTGGGGACAGAGCCTACGAGCAGTACTTC,CASSLFGDRAYEQYF
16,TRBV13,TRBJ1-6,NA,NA,TGTGCCAGCAGCCGTGGACAGAGCTCCTATAATTCACCCCTCCACTTT,CASSRGQSSYNSPLHF